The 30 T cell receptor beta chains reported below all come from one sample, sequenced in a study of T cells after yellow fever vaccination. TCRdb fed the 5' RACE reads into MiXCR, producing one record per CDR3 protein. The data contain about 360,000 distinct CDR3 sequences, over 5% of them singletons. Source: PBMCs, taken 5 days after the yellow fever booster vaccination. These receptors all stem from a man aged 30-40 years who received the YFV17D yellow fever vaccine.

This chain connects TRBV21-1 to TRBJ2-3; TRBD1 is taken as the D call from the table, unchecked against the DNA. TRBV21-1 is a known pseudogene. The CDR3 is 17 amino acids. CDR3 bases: TGTGCCAGCCTACTCCGAGTTAACACGCCGCCCCCAGATACGCAGTATTTT. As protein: CASLLRVNTPPPDTQYF.

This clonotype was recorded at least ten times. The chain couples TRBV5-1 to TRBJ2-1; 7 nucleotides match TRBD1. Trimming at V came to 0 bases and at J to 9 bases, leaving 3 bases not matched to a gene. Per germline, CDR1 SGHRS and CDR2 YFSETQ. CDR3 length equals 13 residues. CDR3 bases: TGCGCCAGCAGCTTGGACAGGGGTGGTGAGCAGTTCTTC. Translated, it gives CASSLDRGGEQFF.

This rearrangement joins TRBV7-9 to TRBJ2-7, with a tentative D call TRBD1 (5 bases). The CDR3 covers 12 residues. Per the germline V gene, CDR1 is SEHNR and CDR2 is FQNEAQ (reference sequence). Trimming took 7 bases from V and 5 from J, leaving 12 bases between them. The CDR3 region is CASTSSRDEQYF. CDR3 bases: TGTGCCAGCACCTCAAGCAGGGACGAGCAGTACTTC.

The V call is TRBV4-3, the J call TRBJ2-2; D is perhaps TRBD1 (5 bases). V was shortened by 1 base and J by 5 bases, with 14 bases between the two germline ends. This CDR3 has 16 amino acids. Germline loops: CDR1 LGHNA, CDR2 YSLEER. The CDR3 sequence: CASSQGGSPRTGELFF. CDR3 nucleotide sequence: TGCGCCAGCAGCCAAGGGGGCTCTCCTAGGACCGGGGAGCTGTTTTTT.

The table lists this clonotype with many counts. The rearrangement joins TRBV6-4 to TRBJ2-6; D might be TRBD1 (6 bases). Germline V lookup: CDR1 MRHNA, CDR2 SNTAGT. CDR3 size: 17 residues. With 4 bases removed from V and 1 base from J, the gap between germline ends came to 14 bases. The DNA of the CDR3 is TGTGCCAGCAGTGGGGGGCCAGGGGCTTCTGGGGCCAACGTCCTGACTTTC. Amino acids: CASSGGPGASGANVLTF.

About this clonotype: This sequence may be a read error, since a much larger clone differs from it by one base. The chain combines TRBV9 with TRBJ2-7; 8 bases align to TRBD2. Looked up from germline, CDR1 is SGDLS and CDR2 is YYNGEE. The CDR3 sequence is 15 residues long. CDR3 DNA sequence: TGTGCCAGCAGCTCAGCGGGAGTAGGGTCCTACGAGCCGTACTTC. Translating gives CASSSAGVGSYEPYF.

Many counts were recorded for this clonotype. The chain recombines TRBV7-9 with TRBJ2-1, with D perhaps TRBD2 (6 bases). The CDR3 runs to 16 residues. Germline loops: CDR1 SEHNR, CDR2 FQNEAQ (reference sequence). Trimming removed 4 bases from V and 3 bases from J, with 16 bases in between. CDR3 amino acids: CASSSGGGNLYNEQFF. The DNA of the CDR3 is TGTGCCAGCAGCTCCGGTGGCGGGAACCTCTACAATGAGCAGTTCTTC.

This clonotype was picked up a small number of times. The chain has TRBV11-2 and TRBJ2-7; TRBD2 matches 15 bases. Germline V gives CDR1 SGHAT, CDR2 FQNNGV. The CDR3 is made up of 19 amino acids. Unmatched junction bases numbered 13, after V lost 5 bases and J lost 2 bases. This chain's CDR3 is CASSRPPGLAGGPTYEQYF. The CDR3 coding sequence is TGTGCCAGCAGCCGCCCGCCGGGACTAGCGGGAGGCCCCACCTACGAGCAGTACTTC.

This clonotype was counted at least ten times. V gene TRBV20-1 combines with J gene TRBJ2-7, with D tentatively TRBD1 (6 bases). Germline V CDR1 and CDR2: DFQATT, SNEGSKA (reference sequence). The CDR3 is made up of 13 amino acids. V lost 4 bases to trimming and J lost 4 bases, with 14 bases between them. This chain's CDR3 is CSANKGVGYEQYF. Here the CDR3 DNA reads TGCAGTGCTAATAAGGGGGTCGGTTACGAGCAGTACTTC.

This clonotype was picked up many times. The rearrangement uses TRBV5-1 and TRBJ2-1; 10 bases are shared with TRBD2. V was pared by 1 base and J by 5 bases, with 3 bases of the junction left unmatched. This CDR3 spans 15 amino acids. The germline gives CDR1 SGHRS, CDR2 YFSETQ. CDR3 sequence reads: CASSLRLAGDNEQFF. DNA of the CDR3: TGCGCCAGCAGCTTGAGGCTAGCGGGAGACAATGAGCAGTTCTTC.

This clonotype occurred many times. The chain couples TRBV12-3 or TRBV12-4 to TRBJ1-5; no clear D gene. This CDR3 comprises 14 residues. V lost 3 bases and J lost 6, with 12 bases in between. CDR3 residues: CASSFREAGQPQHF. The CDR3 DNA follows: TGTGCCAGCAGTTTTCGGGAGGCTGGTCAGCCCCAGCATTTT.

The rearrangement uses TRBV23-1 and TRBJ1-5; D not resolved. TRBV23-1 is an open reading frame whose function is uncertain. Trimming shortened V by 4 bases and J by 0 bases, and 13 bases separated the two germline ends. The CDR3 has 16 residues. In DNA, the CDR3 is TGCGCCAGCAGTCGCCAACCCCCAGTTAGCAATCAGCCCCAGCATTTT. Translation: CASSRQPPVSNQPQHF.

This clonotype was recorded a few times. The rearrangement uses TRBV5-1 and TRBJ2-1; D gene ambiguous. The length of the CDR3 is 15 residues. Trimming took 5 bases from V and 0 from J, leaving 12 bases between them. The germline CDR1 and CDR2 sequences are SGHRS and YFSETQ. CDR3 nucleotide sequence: TGCGCCAGCAGAGTGGGCGCGAGCTCCTACAATGAGCAGTTCTTC. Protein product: CASRVGASSYNEQFF.

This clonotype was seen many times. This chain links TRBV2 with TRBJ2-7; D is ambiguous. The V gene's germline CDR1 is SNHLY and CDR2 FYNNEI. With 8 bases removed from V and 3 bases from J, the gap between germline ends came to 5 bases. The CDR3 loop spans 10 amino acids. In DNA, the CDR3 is TGTGCCAGCGGGGACTACGAGCAGTACTTC. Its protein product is CASGDYEQYF.

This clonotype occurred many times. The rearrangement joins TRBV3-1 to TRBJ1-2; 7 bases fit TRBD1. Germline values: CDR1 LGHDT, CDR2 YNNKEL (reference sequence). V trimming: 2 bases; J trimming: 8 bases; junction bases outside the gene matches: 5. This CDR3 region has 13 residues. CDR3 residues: CASSQLDREGYTF. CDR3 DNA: TGTGCCAGCAGCCAACTAGACAGGGAAGGCTACACCTTC.

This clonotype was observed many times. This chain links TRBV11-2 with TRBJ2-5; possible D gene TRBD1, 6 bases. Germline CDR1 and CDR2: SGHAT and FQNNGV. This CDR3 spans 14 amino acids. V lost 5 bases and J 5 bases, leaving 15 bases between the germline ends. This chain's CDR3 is CASSVNRVTETQYF. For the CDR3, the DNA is TGTGCCAGCAGCGTCAACAGGGTTACCGAGACCCAGTACTTC.

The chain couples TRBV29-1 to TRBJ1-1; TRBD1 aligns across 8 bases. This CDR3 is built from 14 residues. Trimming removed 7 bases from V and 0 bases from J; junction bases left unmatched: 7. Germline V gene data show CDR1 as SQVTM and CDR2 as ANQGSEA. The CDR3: CSGEGQALNTEAFF. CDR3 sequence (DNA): TGCAGCGGGGAGGGACAGGCGCTGAACACTGAAGCTTTCTTT.

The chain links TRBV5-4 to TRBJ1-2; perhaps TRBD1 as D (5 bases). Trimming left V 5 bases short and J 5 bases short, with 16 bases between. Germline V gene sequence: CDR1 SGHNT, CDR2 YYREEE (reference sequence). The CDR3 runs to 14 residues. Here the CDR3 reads CASRSRGGDYGYTF. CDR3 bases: TGTGCCAGCAGATCCCGTGGGGGAGATTATGGCTACACCTTC. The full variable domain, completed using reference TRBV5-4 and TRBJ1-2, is ETGVTQSPTHLIKTRGQQVTLRCSSQSGHNTVSWYQQALGQGPQFIFQYYREEENGRGNFPPRFSGLQFPNYSSELNVNALELDDSALYLCASRSRGGDYGYTFGSGTRLTVV.

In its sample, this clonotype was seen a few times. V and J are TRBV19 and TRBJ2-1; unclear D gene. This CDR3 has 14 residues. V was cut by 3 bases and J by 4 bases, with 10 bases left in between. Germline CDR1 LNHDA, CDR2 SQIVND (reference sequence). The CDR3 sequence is CASSIRSLYNEQFF. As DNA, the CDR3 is TGTGCCAGTAGTATTCGGAGCCTTTACAATGAGCAGTTCTTC.

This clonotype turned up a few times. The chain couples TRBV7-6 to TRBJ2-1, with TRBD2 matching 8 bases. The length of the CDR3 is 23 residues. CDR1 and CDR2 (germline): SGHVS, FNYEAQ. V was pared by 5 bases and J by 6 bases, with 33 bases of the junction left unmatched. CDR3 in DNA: TGTGCCAGCAGCACTAATTGGGGACCTACGGAACTTCGGGGCGGGAGGTTAGTCAATGAGCAGTTCTTC. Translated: CASSTNWGPTELRGGRLVNEQFF.

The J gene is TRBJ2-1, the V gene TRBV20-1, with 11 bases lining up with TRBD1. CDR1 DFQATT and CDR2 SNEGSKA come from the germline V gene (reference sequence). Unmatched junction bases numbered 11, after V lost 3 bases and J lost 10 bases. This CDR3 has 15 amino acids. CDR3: CSARGRDRGFLEQFF. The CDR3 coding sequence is TGCAGTGCTAGGGGCCGGGACAGGGGGTTTTTGGAGCAGTTCTTC.

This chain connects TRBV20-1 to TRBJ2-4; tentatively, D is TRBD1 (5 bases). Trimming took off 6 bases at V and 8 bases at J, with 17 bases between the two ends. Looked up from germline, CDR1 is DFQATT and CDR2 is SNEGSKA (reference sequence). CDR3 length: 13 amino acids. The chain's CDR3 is CSAIQGFEDIQYF. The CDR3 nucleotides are TGCAGTGCAATTCAGGGATTTGAAGACATTCAGTACTTC.

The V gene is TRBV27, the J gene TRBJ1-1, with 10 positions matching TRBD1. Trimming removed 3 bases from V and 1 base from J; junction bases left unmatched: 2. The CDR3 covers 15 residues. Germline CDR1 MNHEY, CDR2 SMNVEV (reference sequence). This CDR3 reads CASSFGTGANTEAFF. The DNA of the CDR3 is TGTGCCAGCAGTTTCGGGACAGGGGCGAACACTGAAGCTTTCTTT.

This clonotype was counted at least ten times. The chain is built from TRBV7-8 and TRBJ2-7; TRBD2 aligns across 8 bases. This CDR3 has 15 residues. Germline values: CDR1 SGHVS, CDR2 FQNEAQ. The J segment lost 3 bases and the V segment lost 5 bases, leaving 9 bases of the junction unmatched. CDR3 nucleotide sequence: TGTGCCAGCAGCGTCTCCGGGACTAGTTACTACGAGCAGTACTTC. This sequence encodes CASSVSGTSYYEQYF.

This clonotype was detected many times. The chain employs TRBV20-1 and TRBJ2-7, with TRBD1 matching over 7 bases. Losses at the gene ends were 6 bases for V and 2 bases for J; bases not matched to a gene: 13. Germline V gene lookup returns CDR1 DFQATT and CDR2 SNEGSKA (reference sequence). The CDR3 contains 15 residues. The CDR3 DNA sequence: TGCAGTGCACGAAGCTCCGGGACAGCCACCTACGAGCAGTACTTC. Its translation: CSARSSGTATYEQYF.

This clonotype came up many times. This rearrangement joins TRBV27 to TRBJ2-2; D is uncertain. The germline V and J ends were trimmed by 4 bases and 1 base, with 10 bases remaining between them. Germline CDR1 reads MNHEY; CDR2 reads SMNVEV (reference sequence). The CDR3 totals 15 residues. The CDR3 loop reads CASSYMRGNTGELFF. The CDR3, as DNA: TGTGCCAGCAGTTACATGAGAGGGAACACCGGGGAGCTGTTTTTT.

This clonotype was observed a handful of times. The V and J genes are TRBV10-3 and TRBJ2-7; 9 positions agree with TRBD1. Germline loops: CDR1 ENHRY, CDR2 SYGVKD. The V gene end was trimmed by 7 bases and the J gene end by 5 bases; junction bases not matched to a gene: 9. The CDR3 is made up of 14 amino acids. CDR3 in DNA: TGTGCCATCACACCGGGACAGGGATGGGACGAGCAGTACTTC. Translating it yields CAITPGQGWDEQYF.

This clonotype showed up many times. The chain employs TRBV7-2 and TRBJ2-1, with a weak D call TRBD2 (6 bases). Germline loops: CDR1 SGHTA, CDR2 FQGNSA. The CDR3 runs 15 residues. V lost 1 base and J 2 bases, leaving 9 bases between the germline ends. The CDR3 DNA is TGTGCCAGCAGCTTAGAACTAGCCGCCTACAATGAGCAGTTCTTC. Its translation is CASSLELAAYNEQFF.

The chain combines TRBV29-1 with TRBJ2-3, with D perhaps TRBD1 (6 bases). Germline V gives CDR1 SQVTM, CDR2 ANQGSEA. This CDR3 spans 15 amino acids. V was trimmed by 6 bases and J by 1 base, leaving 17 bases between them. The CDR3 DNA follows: TGCAGCGTCCTCCTCGGGACAATTGGCACAGATACGCAGTATTTT. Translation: CSVLLGTIGTDTQYF.

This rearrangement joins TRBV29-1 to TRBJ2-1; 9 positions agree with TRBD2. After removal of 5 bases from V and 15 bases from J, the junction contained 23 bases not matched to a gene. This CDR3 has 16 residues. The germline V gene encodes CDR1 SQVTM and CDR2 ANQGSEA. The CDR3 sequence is CSVWDTDLLIAGVPFF. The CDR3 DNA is TGCAGCGTTTGGGACACCGACTTGTTGATAGCGGGAGTTCCGTTCTTC.